These 29 T cell receptor beta chains share one sample of origin, sequenced in a study of blood T cells in healthy people across ages. A sample-barcoded 5' primer and a J-beta primer mix were used in a second PCR of roughly 7 to 11 cycles. TCRdb re-called the 5' RACE reads through MiXCR, storing one row per CDR3 protein. The sample includes 700,000 to 900,000 distinct CDR3 sequences, about 55% of them seen just once. Sequencing was performed on blood. Receptor source: a man aged 80 or over in good health.

This clonotype was found a few times. The chain uses TRBV7-9 and TRBJ2-5; 8 nucleotides match TRBD1. Germline V gene data show CDR1 as SEHNR and CDR2 as FQNEAQ (reference sequence). The J segment lost 7 bases and the V segment lost 6 bases, leaving 7 bases of the junction unmatched. The CDR3 contains 13 residues. CDR3 amino acids: CASRMDRDRTQYF. DNA of the CDR3: TGTGCCAGCAGGATGGACAGGGACAGGACCCAGTACTTC.

This chain uses TRBV12-3 or TRBV12-4 with TRBJ1-4; D uncertain. This CDR3 has 14 residues. Trimming left V 4 bases short and J 7 bases short, with 13 bases between. CDR3 amino acids: CASSSSGLGEKLFF. CDR3 DNA sequence: TGTGCCAGCAGTTCCAGTGGACTGGGTGAAAAACTGTTTTTT.

V usage is TRBV27 and J usage is TRBJ1-6; D possibly corresponds to TRBD1 (5 bases). Trimming left V 6 bases short and J 3 bases short, with 12 bases between. The CDR3 has 15 residues. Germline lookup yields CDR1 MNHEY and CDR2 SMNVEV (reference sequence). The CDR3 loop reads CASSLAGNYNSPLHF. In DNA form, the CDR3 reads TGTGCCAGCAGCCTTGCAGGGAACTATAATTCACCCCTCCACTTT.

The chain carries TRBV18 and TRBJ2-7; D call uncertain. This CDR3 contains 13 residues. The V gene lost 3 bases and the J gene lost 8 bases, with 14 bases spanning the gap. Looked up from germline, CDR1 is KGHSH and CDR2 is LQKENI. The DNA of the CDR3 is TGTGCCAGCTCACCCAGGCAATCCGAGAAGCAGTACTTC. Protein: CASSPRQSEKQYF.

The chain recombines TRBV18 with TRBJ2-7; 9 bases are shared with TRBD1. The CDR3 is 14 residues long. Germline V lookup: CDR1 KGHSH, CDR2 LQKENI. The ends lost 5 bases at V and 7 bases at J; junction bases unmatched: 9. The CDR3 loop reads CASSEYRGLGEQYF. The CDR3 DNA reads TGTGCCAGCTCAGAATACAGGGGGCTAGGAGAGCAGTACTTC.

This sequence joins TRBV15 and TRBJ2-7; D gene uncertain. CDR3 size: 13 residues. Germline V gene sequence: CDR1 LNHNV, CDR2 YYDKDF (reference sequence). Trimming took off 0 bases at V and 5 bases at J, with 8 bases between the two ends. CDR3 in amino acids: CATSRELGNEQYF. DNA of the CDR3: TGTGCCACCAGCAGAGAACTCGGTAACGAGCAGTACTTC. Full variable domain (missing parts from reference TRBV15 and TRBJ2-7): DAMVIQNPRYQVTQFGKPVTLSCSQTLNHNVMYWYQQKSSQAPKLLFHYYDKDFNNEADTPDNFQSRRPNTSFCFLDIRSPGLGDTAMYLCATSRELGNEQYFGPGTRLTVT.

The rearrangement joins TRBV20-1 to TRBJ2-1, with D possibly being TRBD1 (5 bases). V was trimmed by 2 bases and J by 2 bases, leaving 13 bases between them. The length of the CDR3 is 15 residues. Germline assignment: CDR1 DFQATT and CDR2 SNEGSKA (reference sequence). The CDR3 is CSARSPQGPYNEQFF. The CDR3 DNA sequence: TGCAGTGCTAGATCCCCCCAGGGCCCCTACAATGAGCAGTTCTTC.

The chain has TRBV7-2 and TRBJ2-5, with D maybe TRBD2 (6 bases). Germline CDR1 is SGHTA and CDR2 is FQGNSA. The V end lost 2 bases, the J end lost 5 bases, and 15 bases lay between the germline ends. CDR3 length: 15 residues. CDR3: CASSLTSSGRETQYF. In DNA form, the CDR3 reads TGTGCCAGCAGCTTAACTAGCAGTGGAAGGGAGACCCAGTACTTC. Variable domain in full (rest from reference TRBV7-2 and TRBJ2-5): GAGVSQSPSNKVTEKGKDVELRCDPISGHTALYWYRQSLGQGLEFLIYFQGNSAPDKSGLPSDRFSAERTGGSVSTLTIQRTQQEDSAVYLCASSLTSSGRETQYFGPGTRLLVL.

This chain connects TRBV2 to TRBJ1-6; the D gene is possibly TRBD1 (5 bases). The germline V and J ends were trimmed by 3 bases and 7 bases, with 13 bases remaining between them. The CDR3 totals 15 residues. Germline-derived CDR1 and CDR2 are SNHLY and FYNNEI. This CDR3 is CASSDFGRGNSPLHF. The CDR3 nucleotides read TGTGCCAGCAGTGATTTCGGGAGGGGAAATTCACCCCTCCACTTT. The whole variable domain, remainder taken from reference TRBV2 and TRBJ1-6, is EPEVTQTPSHQVTQMGQEVILRCVPISNHLYFYWYRQILGQKVEFLVSFYNNEISEKSEIFDDQFSVERPDGSNFTLKIRSTKLEDSAMYFCASSDFGRGNSPLHFGNGTRLTVT.

This clonotype was recorded a few times. The gene calls are TRBV6-2 or TRBV6-3 and TRBJ1-1, with 9 bases aligning to TRBD1. With 0 bases clipped from V and 0 bases from J, the junction kept 8 bases outside the gene matches. Germline CDR1 MNHEY, CDR2 SVGEGT. The CDR3 is 18 residues long. CDR3 sequence (DNA): TGTGCCAGCAGTTACTCCGGGACAGGGACCCCCTTGAACACTGAAGCTTTCTTT. This codes for CASSYSGTGTPLNTEAFF.

The chain combines TRBV2 with TRBJ2-1, with D possibly being TRBD2 (6 bases). The DNA end lines up better with TRBJ2-7; the J call may be wrong. CDR1 and CDR2 from the germline V gene are SNHLY and FYNNEI. CDR3 size: 16 residues. The CDR3 reads CASSEAAGSTYNEQYF. For the CDR3, the DNA is TGTGCCAGCAGTGAAGCGGCCGGGAGCACCTACAATGAGCAGTACTTC.

This clonotype turned up a few times. The chain carries TRBV10-2 and TRBJ2-4, with 9 bases aligning to TRBD1. CDR3 length equals 16 residues. V trimming: 1 base; J trimming: 6 bases; junction bases outside the gene matches: 7. Germline CDR1 and CDR2: WSHSY and SAAADI. The CDR3 reads CASSELTGGVGNIQYF. In DNA, the CDR3 is TGCGCCAGCAGTGAGTTAACAGGGGGCGTCGGAAACATTCAGTACTTC.

In its sample, this clonotype was seen a few times. The chain couples TRBV4-1 to TRBJ2-1; 8 bases are a match to TRBD2. After removal of 1 base from V and 6 bases from J, the junction contained 5 bases not matched to a gene. Germline lookup yields CDR1 MGHRA and CDR2 YSYEKL. This CDR3 contains 15 residues. CDR3 nucleotides: TGCGCCAGCAGCCAAGTTTCGCGGGAGGTCAATGAGCAGTTCTTC. Protein product: CASSQVSREVNEQFF.

Many counts were recorded for this clonotype. The V gene is TRBV9, the J gene TRBJ2-1; D perhaps matches TRBD1 (6 bases). Germline lookup yields CDR1 SGDLS and CDR2 YYNGEE. CDR3 length equals 15 residues. Trimming took 4 bases from V and 0 from J, leaving 11 bases between them. The CDR3: CASSPGASSYNEQFF. The CDR3 nucleotides are TGTGCCAGCAGCCCAGGGGCTAGCTCCTACAATGAGCAGTTCTTC.

The rearrangement joins TRBV10-3 to TRBJ1-4; 7 bases fit TRBD1. Germline lookup yields CDR1 ENHRY and CDR2 SYGVKD. The CDR3 consists of 15 residues. V gave up 6 bases and J gave up 8 bases; unmatched junction bases: 12. This CDR3 reads CAISGGQTRGEKLFF. CDR3 nucleotide sequence: TGTGCCATCAGCGGGGGACAGACCAGAGGGGAAAAACTGTTTTTT.

The chain is built from TRBV28 and TRBJ2-3; 10 bases are shared with TRBD2. Trimming cost V 6 bases and J 4 bases; bases outside gene matches: 7. Germline loops: CDR1 MDHEN, CDR2 SYDVKM. The CDR3 is 15 residues long. The CDR3 DNA follows: TGTGCCAGCAGCCCAGCGGGAGGGCCATCAGATACGCAGTATTTT. Its translation: CASSPAGGPSDTQYF.

V is TRBV10-3 and J is TRBJ2-5; D is possibly TRBD2 (6 bases). The germline CDR1 and CDR2 sequences are ENHRY and SYGVKD. Trimming left V 2 bases short and J 2 bases short, with 15 bases between. The CDR3 sequence is 16 residues long. The CDR3: CAISERRGLTQETQYF. CDR3 coding DNA: TGTGCCATCAGTGAGAGGAGGGGCCTTACTCAAGAGACCCAGTACTTC.

The chain combines TRBV7-2 with TRBJ1-3; no clear D gene. This CDR3 contains 14 residues. V lost 2 bases and J lost 0, with 5 bases in between. Germline V gene data show CDR1 as SGHTA and CDR2 as FQGNSA. CDR3 coding DNA: TGTGCCAGCAGCTTAAGAAACTCTGGAAACACCATATATTTT. Translation: CASSLRNSGNTIYF.

This clonotype was counted at least ten times. The gene calls are TRBV7-2 and TRBJ2-1; weak D call: TRBD2 (7 bases). Trimming stripped 5 bases from V and 4 bases from J, with 15 bases between. The germline gives CDR1 SGHTA, CDR2 FQGNSA. This CDR3 has 15 residues. The CDR3 protein is CASSLLGGGYNEQFF. As DNA, the CDR3 is TGTGCCAGCAGCCTGTTAGGGGGAGGGTACAATGAGCAGTTCTTC.

This chain connects TRBV7-3 to TRBJ2-1; TRBD1 might be the D (5 bases). With the DNA end fitting TRBJ2-7 better, the J assignment may be wrong. CDR3 length equals 15 residues. Germline V gives CDR1 SGHTA, CDR2 FQGTGA. The CDR3 here is CASSSRGLSYNEQYF. The CDR3, as DNA: TGTGCCAGCAGCTCTAGGGGCCTTTCCTACAATGAGCAGTACTTC.

The chain couples TRBV3-1 to TRBJ1-2; tentatively, D is TRBD1 (5 bases). V was pared by 4 bases and J by 4 bases, with 13 bases between. The CDR3 is 14 amino acids. Germline V lookup: CDR1 LGHDT, CDR2 YNNKEL (reference sequence). This CDR3 reads CASSRRRGGYGYTF. In DNA, the CDR3 is TGTGCCAGCAGCCGAAGGCGGGGGGGCTATGGCTACACCTTC.

This clonotype came up a few times. The chain combines TRBV15 with TRBJ2-1; D gene ambiguous. The CDR3 is made up of 15 amino acids. Germline V gene lookup returns CDR1 LNHNV and CDR2 YYDKDF (reference sequence). V dropped 3 bases and J dropped 0 bases, with 9 bases sitting between them. The CDR3: CATSSQAGSYNEQFF. CDR3 coding DNA: TGTGCCACCAGCAGTCAGGCAGGCTCCTACAATGAGCAGTTCTTC. The complete variable domain, with remaining parts taken from reference TRBV15 and TRBJ2-1, reads DAMVIQNPRYQVTQFGKPVTLSCSQTLNHNVMYWYQQKSSQAPKLLFHYYDKDFNNEADTPDNFQSRRPNTSFCFLDIRSPGLGDTAMYLCATSSQAGSYNEQFFGPGTRLTVL.

The rearrangement uses TRBV6-2 or TRBV6-3 and TRBJ1-5; TRBD1 aligns across 8 bases. The CDR3 is made up of 17 amino acids. The V and J ends lost 7 bases and 4 bases, in that order; junction bases with no gene match: 15. CDR1 and CDR2 (germline): MNHEY, SVGEGT. Written as DNA, the CDR3 is TGTGCCAGCACCCGTGACAGGGGATATAGGAAGAATCAGCCCCAGCATTTT. Residues: CASTRDRGYRKNQPQHF.

This chain uses TRBV29-1 with TRBJ2-5; 10 bases fit TRBD2. Germline CDR1 reads SQVTM; CDR2 reads ANQGSEA. The CDR3 is 15 amino acids. Germline trimming cut 6 bases from V and 5 bases from J; bases unmatched to any gene: 12. CDR3 amino acids: CSVRGASGGAETQYF. CDR3 nucleotide sequence: TGCAGCGTCCGCGGGGCTAGCGGGGGAGCCGAGACCCAGTACTTC.

This clonotype has more than one count but fewer than ten. The chain joins TRBV18 to TRBJ1-2, with 9 bases identical to TRBD1. Per the germline V gene, CDR1 is KGHSH and CDR2 is LQKENI. V lost 0 bases to trimming and J lost 6 bases; unmatched junction nucleotides: 14. CDR3 length: 18 amino acids. The CDR3 here is CASSPPGLIRDRVDGYTF. The CDR3 DNA follows: TGTGCCAGCTCACCACCGGGCTTGATCCGGGACAGGGTGGATGGCTACACCTTC.

The J gene is TRBJ2-6, the V gene TRBV6-5, with D possibly being TRBD1 or TRBD2 (5 bases each). CDR1 and CDR2 from the germline V gene are MNHEY and SVGAGI. Deletions cut 7 bases from V and 0 bases from J, with 10 bases between. The CDR3 loop spans 15 amino acids. The CDR3, as DNA: TGTGCCAGCACATGGGGGTCCTCTGGGGCCAACGTCCTGACTTTC. Translating it yields CASTWGSSGANVLTF.

CDR3 coding DNA: TGCAGTGCCCGACTAACAGGACAGGGGTGGAGCGGCTACACCTTC. It translates to CSARLTGQGWSGYTF. V is TRBV20-1 and J is TRBJ1-2, with 9 bases identical to TRBD1. V dropped 6 bases and J dropped 8; count of bases not matched to a gene: 16. The CDR3 extends over 15 amino acids. Germline CDR1 is DFQATT and CDR2 is SNEGSKA (reference sequence).

This clonotype was counted only a few times. The V and J genes are TRBV25-1 and TRBJ1-5; D is perhaps TRBD1 (5 bases). Trimming took 4 bases from V and 5 from J, leaving 18 bases between them. This CDR3 contains 16 residues. Germline V CDR1 and CDR2: MGHDK, SYGVNS. The CDR3 protein is CASSGSGGVGDQPQHF. The CDR3 nucleotides read TGTGCCAGCAGTGGCTCCGGGGGAGTGGGAGATCAGCCCCAGCATTTT.

CDR3 sequence (DNA): TGCGCCTCCGGGGGTACCTACAATGAGCAGTTCTTC. Amino acids: CASGGTYNEQFF. This chain links TRBV5-1 with TRBJ2-1; D may be TRBD2 (6 bases). Germline V gene lookup returns CDR1 SGHRS and CDR2 YFSETQ. V gave up 10 bases and J gave up 2 bases, with 10 bases separating them. This CDR3 contains 12 residues.